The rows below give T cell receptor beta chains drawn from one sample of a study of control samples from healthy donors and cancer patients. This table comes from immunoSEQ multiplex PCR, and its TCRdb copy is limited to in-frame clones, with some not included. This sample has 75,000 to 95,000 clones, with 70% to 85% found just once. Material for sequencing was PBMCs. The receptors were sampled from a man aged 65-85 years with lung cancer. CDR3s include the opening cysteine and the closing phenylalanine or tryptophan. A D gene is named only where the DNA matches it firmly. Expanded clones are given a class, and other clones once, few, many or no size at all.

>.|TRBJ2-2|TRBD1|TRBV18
CASSPQGQGNTGELFF
TGTGCCAGCTCACCACAGGGACAGGGGAACACCGGGGAGCTGTTTTTT
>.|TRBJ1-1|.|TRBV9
CASSVAGNMNTEAFF
TGTGCCAGCAGCGTAGCGGGCAATATGAACACTGAAGCTTTCTTT
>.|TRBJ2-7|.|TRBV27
CASSLSDPGLSSYEQYF
TGTGCCAGCAGTTTATCGGACCCGGGCCTAAGCTCCTACGAGCAGTACTTC
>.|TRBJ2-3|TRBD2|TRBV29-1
CSVPSGGNTDTQYF
TGCAGCGTGCCTAGCGGGGGTAACACAGATACGCAGTATTTT
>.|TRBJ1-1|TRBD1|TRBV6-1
CASSEAASFQQGWGGWDTEAFF
TGTGCCAGCAGTGAAGCCGCGTCATTCCAACAGGGGTGGGGCGGCTGGGACACTGAAGCTTTCTTT
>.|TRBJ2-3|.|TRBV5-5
CASSRWEGEGTDTQYF
TGTGCCAGCAGCCGGTGGGAGGGGGAAGGGACAGATACGCAGTATTTT
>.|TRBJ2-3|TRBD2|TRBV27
CASSRRLAGTVRTQYF
TGTGCCAGCAGTCGCCGACTAGCGGGGACCGTTCGGACGCAGTATTTT
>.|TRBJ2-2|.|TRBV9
CASSGRSTIATGELFF
TGTGCCAGCAGCGGCAGGTCTACTATTGCCACCGGGGAGCTGTTTTTT
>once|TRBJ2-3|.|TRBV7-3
CASSLNGLDTDTQYF
TGTGCCAGCAGCTTAAATGGTTTGGACACAGATACGCAGTATTTT
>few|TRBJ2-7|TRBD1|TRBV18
CASSPRQGTYEQYF
TGTGCCAGCTCACCCCGACAGGGGACCTACGAGCAGTACTTC
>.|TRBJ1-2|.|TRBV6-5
CASGSGDVGYTF
TGTGCCAGCGGGTCAGGGGATGTTGGCTACACCTTC
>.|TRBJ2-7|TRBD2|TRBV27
CASSIVRTSGSYEQYF
TGTGCCAGCAGTATCGTCAGGACTAGCGGGTCCTACGAGCAGTACTTC
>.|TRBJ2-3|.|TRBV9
CASSEGRDTQYF
TGTGCCAGCAGCGAGGGGAGGGATACGCAGTATTTT
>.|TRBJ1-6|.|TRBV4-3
CASSQRKGGGESPLHF
TGCGCCAGCAGCCAACGCAAGGGGGGTGGAGAATCACCCCTCCACTTT
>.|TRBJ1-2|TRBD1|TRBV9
CASSRQGYTYGYTF
TGTGCCAGCAGCAGACAGGGGTATACCTATGGCTACACCTTC
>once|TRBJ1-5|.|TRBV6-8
CASSYKDRPYSNQPQHF
TGTGCCAGCAGTTACAAGGACAGACCCTATAGCAATCAGCCCCAGCATTTT